Detailed here is one TCR beta chain. The data stem from a study of cytomegalovirus exposure and HLA in healthy donors. PCR involved 60 Vbeta and 13 Jbeta primers. The authors' processing: As a later analysis found, there were 70 million to 100 million unique TCR beta chains, of which roughly 11 million were shared. Sequencing used immunoSEQ multiplex PCR; TCRdb keeps in-frame clones, though not all of them. Clonal size and the V and J genes are those of that table, whereas D and trimming came from the DNA. The sample shows about 210,000 clones, around 83% of them seen only once. This CDR3 spans 11 amino acids. The germline V gene encodes CDR1 LGHNT and CDR2 FRNRAP.

The sequenced material came from PBMCs. The clonotype was recovered from a woman aged 50 to 65 in good health and CMV-seropositive. The chain links TRBV12-5 to TRBJ2-5, with D possibly being TRBD2 (6 bases). The J call is doubtful: the DNA matches TRBJ2-7 better. CDR3 residues: CASGRTNEQYF. The CDR3 bases are TGTGCTAGTGGTCGGACTAACGAGCAGTACTTC.